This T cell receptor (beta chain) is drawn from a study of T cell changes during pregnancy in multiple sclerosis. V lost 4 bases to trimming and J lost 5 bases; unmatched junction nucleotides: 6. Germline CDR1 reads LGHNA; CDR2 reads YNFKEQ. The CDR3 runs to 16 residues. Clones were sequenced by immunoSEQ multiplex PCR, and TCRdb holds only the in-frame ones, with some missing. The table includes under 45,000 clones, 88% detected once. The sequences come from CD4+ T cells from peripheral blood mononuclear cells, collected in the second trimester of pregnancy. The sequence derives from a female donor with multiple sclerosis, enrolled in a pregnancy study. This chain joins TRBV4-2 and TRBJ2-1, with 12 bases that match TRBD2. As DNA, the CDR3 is TGTGCCAGCAGCCCCAGGACTAGCGGGACAAACAATGAGCAGTTCTTC. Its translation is CASSPRTSGTNNEQFF.